Described below is a single T cell receptor beta chain sequence and its context. As yet, its antigen is unknown. The sample belongs to a study of blood T cells in healthy people across ages. Study results and limitations: Roughly linear declines in TCR beta diversity per million T cells occurred with age.

Germline values: CDR1 SEHNR, CDR2 FQNEAQ (reference sequence). The CDR3 covers 14 residues. The V end lost 3 bases, the J end lost 1 base, and 10 bases lay between the germline ends. Healthy Caucasians from Russia aged 6 to 90 served as donors. Isolation per sample recovered at least 6 million PBMCs. Total RNA amounts of at least 5 micrograms were extracted per sample. It was with a sample-barcoded 5' primer and a J-beta primer mix that a second PCR of roughly 7 to 12 cycles was run. TCRdb used MiXCR to reprocess the 5' RACE reads, holding one entry per CDR3 protein. The sample has roughly 1.4 million distinct CDR3 sequences, approximately 59% seen once.

The clonotype originates from a man aged 18-30 years in good health. Sequences were obtained from blood. This chain joins TRBV7-9 and TRBJ2-7; no clear D gene. Written as DNA, the CDR3 is TGTGCCAGCAGCTTCCCCGGACCATCCTACGAGCAGTACTTC. Protein product: CASSFPGPSYEQYF.